These 27 T cell receptor beta chains share one sample of origin, sequenced in a study of breast tumors, draining lymph nodes, adjacent tissues. TCRdb re-derived calls from the multiplex PCR reads in MiXCR, one entry per CDR3 protein. The sample holds 200,000 or so distinct CDR3 sequences, roughly 31% seen once. Samples came from axillary lymph nodes draining the breast cancer. The sequencing input was axillary lymph node tissue. These receptors all stem from a female donor with breast cancer. Some clones in this sample may be carry-over from other donors' samples.

This clonotype was counted ten times or more. The chain combines TRBV4-1 with TRBJ2-7; D is perhaps TRBD2 (5 bases). Germline CDR1 MGHRA, CDR2 YSYEKL. V lost 0 bases and J 7 bases, leaving 13 bases between the germline ends. The CDR3 contains 14 residues. CDR3 region: CASSQEEGRGEQYF. In DNA form, the CDR3 reads TGCGCCAGCAGCCAAGAAGAGGGCCGGGGAGAGCAGTACTTC.

This clonotype was recorded only once. This chain links TRBV2 with TRBJ1-3; D is uncertain. V dropped 1 base and J dropped 2 bases, with 6 bases sitting between them. Germline CDR1 is SNHLY and CDR2 is FYNNEI. The CDR3 length is 14 residues. Written as DNA, the CDR3 is TGTGCCAGCAGTGAAGGCCCGACTGGAAACACCATATATTTT. Its protein product is CASSEGPTGNTIYF.

In this sample, this clonotype turned up many times. The rearrangement links TRBV7-2 to TRBJ1-2; 10 bases line up with TRBD1. Germline values: CDR1 SGHTA, CDR2 FQGNSA. This CDR3 has 15 amino acids. Trimming removed 5 bases from V and 8 bases from J; junction bases left unmatched: 11. CDR3 in amino acids: CASSPQPGQGIGYTF. CDR3 coding DNA: TGTGCCAGCAGCCCCCAACCGGGACAGGGGATCGGCTACACCTTC.

In this sample, this clonotype turned up many times. The chain employs TRBV9 and TRBJ2-7; D is perhaps TRBD1 or TRBD2 (5 bases each). Per germline, CDR1 SGDLS and CDR2 YYNGEE. This CDR3 is built from 15 residues. Deletions cut 0 bases from V and 3 bases from J, with 13 bases between. The CDR3 bases are TGTGCCAGCAGCGTAGATGGGACGACAAACTACGAGCAGTACTTC. Translating gives CASSVDGTTNYEQYF.

Details on this clonotype: This clone may be a read error of a much larger clone one base away. The chain recombines TRBV5-4 with TRBJ2-5; possible D gene TRBD1, 7 bases. Looked up from germline, CDR1 is SGHNT and CDR2 is YYREEE (reference sequence). This CDR3 region has 14 residues. The V end lost 6 bases, the J end lost 1 base, and 13 bases lay between the germline ends. CDR3 nucleotide sequence: TGTGCCAGCACCCCCAGGGGGGCCCAAGAGACCCAGTACTTC. This gives the protein CASTPRGAQETQYF.

The table lists this clonotype with many counts. V is TRBV7-2 and J is TRBJ2-1; 9 bases are shared with TRBD1. Germline CDR1 is SGHTA and CDR2 is FQGNSA. The CDR3 spans 15 residues. Germline trimming cut 4 bases from V and 12 bases from J; bases unmatched to any gene: 13. The CDR3 spells CASSSGTGMRIWQFF. The CDR3 nucleotides read TGTGCCAGCAGCTCCGGGACAGGGATGAGGATATGGCAGTTCTTC.

A note on this clonotype: One base away lies a much larger clone, so this may be a sequencing read error. The chain joins TRBV6-2 or TRBV6-3 to TRBJ2-7; perhaps TRBD1 as D (6 bases). The CDR3 totals 13 residues. The germline gives CDR1 MNHEY, CDR2 SVGEGT. Trimming cost V 5 bases and J 4 bases, with 12 bases left between them. The CDR3, as DNA: TGTGCCAGCAGTCACAGGGAACGTTACGAGCAGTACTTC. Translated, it gives CASSHRERYEQYF.

This clonotype came up a few times. This is likely a read error, given that the CDR3 carries no conserved phenylalanine or tryptophan at its end. The rearrangement uses TRBV29-1 and TRBJ2-5, with D tentatively TRBD1 (6 bases). V was trimmed by 6 bases and J by 2 bases, leaving 19 bases between them. CDR1 is SQVTM, CDR2 ANQGSEA, per germline. CDR3 size: 15 residues. The DNA of the CDR3 is TGCAGCGTCGAACGGGGCAACAGGGCGCAAGAGACCCAGTACTCC. Its protein is CSVERGNRAQETQYS.

This clonotype was counted many times. V usage is TRBV9 and J usage is TRBJ1-2; 7 positions match TRBD1. CDR1 and CDR2 (germline): SGDLS, YYNGEE. This CDR3 has 16 amino acids. The V and J ends lost 0 bases and 2 bases, in that order; junction bases with no gene match: 7. The CDR3 nucleotides read TGTGCCAGCAGCGTAGCTAGGGGGGACAGAAACTATGGCTACACCTTC. Amino acids: CASSVARGDRNYGYTF.

V usage is TRBV10-3 and J usage is TRBJ2-1; 12 positions match TRBD2. The CDR3 covers 20 residues. V lost 7 bases to trimming and J lost 14 bases; unmatched junction nucleotides: 30. Germline assignment: CDR1 ENHRY and CDR2 SYGVKD. The CDR3 loop reads CAITPAALAGTSGYPPPEFF. The DNA of the CDR3 is TGTGCCATCACCCCAGCAGCGCTAGCCGGGACTAGCGGGTACCCACCCCCGGAGTTCTTC.

Worth noting for this clonotype: A much more abundant neighbour one base away suggests this may be a read error. This rearrangement joins TRBV28 to TRBJ1-5, with no clear D. CDR1 is MDHEN, CDR2 SYDVKM, per germline. CDR3 length equals 15 residues. The CDR3 sequence is CASSSDLGWNRPQHF. The CDR3 nucleotides are TGTGCCAGCAGTTCGGATCTAGGGTGGAATCGGCCCCAGCATTTT.

V gene TRBV18 combines with J gene TRBJ1-2; D gene uncertain. CDR3 length: 14 amino acids. Trimming shortened V by 4 bases and J by 7 bases, and 16 bases separated the two germline ends. Germline CDR1 reads KGHSH; CDR2 reads LQKENI. The CDR3 DNA reads as TGTGCCAGCTCACTCACGACCCGGAACGTTGGCTACACCTTC. It specifies CASSLTTRNVGYTF.

At least ten counts were recorded for this clonotype. The rearrangement uses TRBV12-3 or TRBV12-4 and TRBJ2-1, with TRBD1 as a possible D gene (6 bases). The CDR3 contains 13 residues. V gave up 8 bases and J gave up 10 bases, with 18 bases separating them. The CDR3 loop is CASLPALTGEQFF. The CDR3 DNA is TGTGCCAGCCTCCCCGCCCTTACAGGGGAGCAGTTCTTC.

The chain employs TRBV29-1 and TRBJ2-5; 7 positions agree with TRBD2. The germline gives CDR1 SQVTM, CDR2 ANQGSEA. V gave up 8 bases and J gave up 2 bases; unmatched junction bases: 8. This CDR3 has 13 amino acids. The CDR3 bases are TGCAGCTCCAGGGAGGGCCTTCAAGAGACCCAGTACTTC. It encodes CSSREGLQETQYF.

Of note for this clonotype: This may be a read error: a much more frequent sequence differs by one nucleotide. The CDR3: CSARDRKGLAYGYTF. For the CDR3, the DNA is TGCAGTGCTAGAGATCGAAAGGGTCTGGCGTATGGCTACACCTTC. The chain uses TRBV20-1 and TRBJ1-2; no definite D call. The length of the CDR3 is 15 residues. V gave up 0 bases and J gave up 5 bases, with 16 bases separating them. CDR1 is DFQATT, CDR2 SNEGSKA, per germline (reference sequence).

At least ten counts were recorded for this clonotype. The chain combines TRBV7-2 with TRBJ2-5; D might be TRBD1 (5 bases). The germline CDR1 and CDR2 sequences are SGHTA and FQGNSA. Deletions cut 4 bases from V and 4 bases from J, with 16 bases between. The CDR3 has 15 residues. DNA of the CDR3: TGTGCCAGCAGCTCCCACACAGGACGAGGAGAGACCCAGTACTTC. Translated: CASSSHTGRGETQYF.

This clonotype came up many times. The chain links TRBV2 to TRBJ1-3, with 9 bases lining up with TRBD1. The germline gives CDR1 SNHLY, CDR2 FYNNEI. V was pared by 6 bases and J by 3 bases, with 6 bases of the junction left unmatched. This CDR3 contains 15 residues. The CDR3 spells CASRTGTGLGNTIYF. The CDR3 DNA reads as TGTGCCAGCAGAACCGGGACAGGGCTTGGAAACACCATATATTTT.

The table lists this clonotype with many counts. The genes are TRBV5-8 and TRBJ1-2; D might be TRBD1 (5 bases). The CDR3 is made up of 16 amino acids. Trimming shortened V by 5 bases and J by 0 bases, and 17 bases separated the two germline ends. Germline V gene lookup returns CDR1 SGHTS and CDR2 YDEGEE. The CDR3 reads CASRRSGAYPNYGYTF. The CDR3 DNA is TGTGCCAGCAGAAGATCCGGGGCCTATCCTAACTATGGCTACACCTTC.

This clonotype was seen a handful of times. This may come from a read error, since a much larger clone is one base off. The chain links TRBV11-2 to TRBJ2-2; 7 positions match TRBD1. Trimming removed 6 bases from V and 4 bases from J; junction bases left unmatched: 8. Germline lookup yields CDR1 SGHAT and CDR2 FQNNGV. The CDR3 runs to 15 residues. CDR3 sequence (DNA): TGTGCCAGCAGGCGTACAGGGGCGACCACCGGGGAGCTGTTTTTT. Its translation is CASRRTGATTGELFF.

This clonotype was counted many times. V and J are TRBV18 and TRBJ2-5; D is possibly TRBD1 (6 bases). The germline CDR1 and CDR2 sequences are KGHSH and LQKENI. Trimming cost V 2 bases and J 1 base, with 14 bases left between them. The CDR3 has 16 residues. The CDR3 region has the DNA TGTGCCAGCTCACCAACCGGGACACCCAGCCAAGAGACCCAGTACTTC. It codes for CASSPTGTPSQETQYF.

This clonotype was counted ten times or more. This rearrangement joins TRBV5-1 to TRBJ1-3; D remains unclear. From germline, CDR1 is SGHRS and CDR2 YFSETQ. V lost 0 bases and J 0 bases, leaving 10 bases between the germline ends. The CDR3 spans 16 residues. The CDR3 is CASSLGLLRSGNTIYF. The DNA for the CDR3 is TGCGCCAGCAGCTTGGGATTGTTACGCTCTGGAAACACCATATATTTT.

This clonotype was seen many times. This chain joins TRBV7-6 and TRBJ2-7; TRBD1 is a possible D gene (6 bases). Germline CDR1 and CDR2: SGHVS and FNYEAQ. The CDR3 length is 17 residues. V was clipped by 1 base and J by 7 bases, with 23 bases between them. For the CDR3, the DNA is TGTGCCAGCAGCTTAGAACATGCTACAGGGCCGACGGGGGAGCAGTACTTC. Amino acid sequence: CASSLEHATGPTGEQYF.

This clonotype was recorded at least ten times. The chain links TRBV7-2 to TRBJ2-3; D call uncertain. Germline lookup yields CDR1 SGHTA and CDR2 FQGNSA. CDR3 size: 16 residues. V lost 5 bases and J lost 0, with 15 bases in between. The CDR3 spells CASSHLWSTSTDTQYF. The CDR3 DNA sequence: TGTGCCAGCAGCCACCTCTGGAGTACTAGCACAGATACGCAGTATTTT.

This clonotype showed up many times. V is TRBV19 and J is TRBJ1-5; 7 bases align to TRBD1. With V trimmed by 3 bases and J by 4 bases, 15 bases remained unmatched. The CDR3 is 18 amino acids. The germline CDR1 and CDR2 sequences are LNHDA and SQIVND (reference sequence). CDR3 sequence (DNA): TGTGCCAGTAGTATCTCCGGGACAGTCGGTTTCTTTAATCAGCCCCAGCATTTT. Translation gives CASSISGTVGFFNQPQHF.

In its sample, this clonotype was seen many times. The chain joins TRBV7-3 to TRBJ1-1; D possibly corresponds to TRBD1 (5 bases). Per the germline V gene, CDR1 is SGHTA and CDR2 is FQGTGA. V was cut by 2 bases and J by 4 bases, with 8 bases left in between. The CDR3 sequence is 13 residues long. This CDR3 reads CASSLQGGTEAFF. DNA for the CDR3: TGTGCCAGCAGCTTACAGGGTGGCACTGAAGCTTTCTTT.

This clonotype has more than one count but fewer than ten. The chain links TRBV6-1 to TRBJ2-7; D is possibly TRBD1 or TRBD2 (5 bases each). This CDR3 has 15 amino acids. The germline gives CDR1 MNHNS, CDR2 SASEGT. Trimming shortened V by 6 bases and J by 0 bases, and 15 bases separated the two germline ends. CDR3 DNA sequence: TGTGCCAGCAGCTCCGGGACCGCCACCTCCTACGAGCAGTACTTC. Translating gives CASSSGTATSYEQYF.

Many counts were recorded for this clonotype. The genes are TRBV11-3 and TRBJ2-7; possibly TRBD1 or TRBD2 for D (5 bases each). The V and J ends lost 5 bases and 7 bases respectively, with 15 bases between them. From germline, CDR1 is SGHNT and CDR2 YENEEA. The CDR3 covers 13 residues. CDR3 sequence: CASSLFDRGEQYF. CDR3 DNA: TGTGCCAGCAGCCTCTTTGACAGAGGGGAGCAGTACTTC. Looking up the rest from reference TRBV11-3 and TRBJ2-7 gives the full variable domain: EAGVVQSPRYKIIEKKQPVAFWCNPISGHNTLYWYLQNLGQGPELLIRYENEEAVDDSQLPKDRFSAERLKGVDSTLKIQPAELGDSAVYLCASSLFDRGEQYFGPGTRLTVT.